This T cell receptor (beta chain) originates from a study of shared clonotypes between healthy human individuals. Overall study results and limits: A reduction in generation probabilities was seen for non-shared clonotypes relative to those shared by all four donors. Estimated richness values were generally larger in naive subsets than in memory subsets. Of the naive CD4 clonotypes, around 5.2% were shared across several donors.

Turning to this clone: Antigen: not known.

Within Nashville, Tennessee resided all donors, each a Caucasian adult. Sequencing used immunoSEQ multiplex PCR; TCRdb keeps in-frame clones, though not all of them. The sample has roughly 760,000 clones, around 74% seen once. This clonotype was sampled from a woman in her thirties in good health. Sequencing input: memory CD4+ T cells sorted from blood. This sample's subset: CD45RA-negative fraction.

The CDR3 loop is CASSTGTGGPYEQYF. CDR3 bases: TGTGCCAGCAGTACAGGGACAGGGGGCCCCTACGAGCAGTACTTC. This chain connects TRBV28 to TRBJ2-7; 12 nucleotides match TRBD1. The length of the CDR3 is 15 residues. The junction had 4 bases not matched to a gene; V was cut back by 5 bases and J by 2 bases. Germline values: CDR1 MDHEN, CDR2 SYDVKM.